The rows below give T cell receptor beta chains drawn from one sample of a study of Ad26.COV2.S vaccination and SARS-CoV-2 variants. Clones were read by immunoSEQ multiplex PCR, and TCRdb kept only the in-frame ones, dropping some. The data contain around 450,000 clones, about 89% of them singletons. This specimen was peripheral blood, taken in a trial of Ad26.COV2.S vaccine versus placebo. The receptors come from a person between 18 and 65 years old who received the Ad26.COV2.S COVID-19 vaccine or a placebo. Each CDR3 is given without its conserved first and last residue.

V	J	CDR3
TRBV19	TRBJ2-5	ASSERDGETQY
TRBV7-9	TRBJ2-1	ASSTTSGVSYNEQF
TRBV30	TRBJ1-2	AWRGQGARFWGYT
TRBV29-1	TRBJ1-2	SVEAGNYGYT
TRBV18	TRBJ1-2	ASSPSRDYGYT
TRBV28	TRBJ1-1	ASSSTQQGSRTEAF
TRBV4-2	TRBJ1-4	ASSQNPDPGASEKLF
TRBV12-3/TRBV12-4	TRBJ2-1	ASSAGLGRQF
TRBV29-1	TRBJ1-4	SGYVAEKLF
TRBV28	TRBJ1-4	ASSWGRAGEKLF
TRBV9	TRBJ1-2	ASSSGQGTTLFGYT
TRBV6-6	TRBJ1-5	ASSSAGQPQH
TRBV19	TRBJ2-2	ASSTPGRELF
TRBV18	TRBJ2-6	ASSPGGANVLT
TRBV4-2	TRBJ2-2	ASASQGARSGELF
TRBV10-1	TRBJ2-1	ASSDRFAYNEQF
TRBV7-3	TRBJ2-1	ASSLQGANEQF
TRBV27	TRBJ2-4	ASSSGDRKNIQY
TRBV4-1	TRBJ2-3	ASSQEIRGIDTQY
TRBV5-1	TRBJ1-1	ASSLSPGAESEAF
TRBV5-1	TRBJ2-7	ASAQGPQTYEQY
TRBV18	TRBJ2-1	ASSPYAGAGGDYNEQF
TRBV25-1	TRBJ1-2	ASSATGTNYGYT
TRBV5-1	TRBJ2-5	ASSLSSGAQETQY
TRBV9	TRBJ2-2	ASSVAAIGLVTGELF
TRBV7-2	TRBJ1-3	ASSFPDGYSGNTIY
TRBV10-3	TRBJ1-1	AISVTRPGQGTGAEAF
TRBV11-1	TRBJ2-5	ASSLWGKETQY